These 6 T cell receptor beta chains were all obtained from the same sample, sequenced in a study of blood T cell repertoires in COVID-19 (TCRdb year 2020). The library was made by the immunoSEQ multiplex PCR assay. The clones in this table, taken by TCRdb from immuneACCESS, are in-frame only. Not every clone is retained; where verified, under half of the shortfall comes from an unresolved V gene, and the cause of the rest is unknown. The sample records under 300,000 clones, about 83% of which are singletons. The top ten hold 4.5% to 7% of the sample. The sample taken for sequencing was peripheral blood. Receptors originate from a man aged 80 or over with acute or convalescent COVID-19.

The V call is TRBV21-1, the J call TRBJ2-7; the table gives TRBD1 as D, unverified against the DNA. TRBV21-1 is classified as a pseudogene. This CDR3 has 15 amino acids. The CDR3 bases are TGTGCCAGCAGCACCTTAGGGGGAGCCCCCTACGAGCAGTACTTC. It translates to CASSTLGGAPYEQYF.

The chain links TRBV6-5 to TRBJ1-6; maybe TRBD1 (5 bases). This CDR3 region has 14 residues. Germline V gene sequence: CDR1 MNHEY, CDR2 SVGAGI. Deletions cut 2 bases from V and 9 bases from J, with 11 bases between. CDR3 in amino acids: CASSYGGIGSPLHF. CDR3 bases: TGTGCCAGCAGTTACGGGGGGATAGGTTCACCCCTCCACTTT.

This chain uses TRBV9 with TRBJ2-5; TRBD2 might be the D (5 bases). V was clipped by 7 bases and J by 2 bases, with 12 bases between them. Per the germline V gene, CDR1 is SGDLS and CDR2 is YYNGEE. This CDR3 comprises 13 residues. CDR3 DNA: TGTGCCAGCGCAACGGGGATTCAAGAGACCCAGTACTTC. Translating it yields CASATGIQETQYF.

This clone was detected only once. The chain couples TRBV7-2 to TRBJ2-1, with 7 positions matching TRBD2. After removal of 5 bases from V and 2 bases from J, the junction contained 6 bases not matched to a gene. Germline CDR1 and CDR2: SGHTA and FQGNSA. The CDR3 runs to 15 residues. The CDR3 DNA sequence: TGTGCCAGCAGCGGGGGGGACCCGACCTACAATGAGCAGTTCTTC. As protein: CASSGGDPTYNEQFF.

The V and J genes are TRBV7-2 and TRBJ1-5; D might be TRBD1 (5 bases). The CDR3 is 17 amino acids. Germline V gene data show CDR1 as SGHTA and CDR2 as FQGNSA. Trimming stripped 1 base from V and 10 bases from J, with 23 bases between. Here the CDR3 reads CASSLDAAGLAGGPQHF. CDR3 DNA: TGTGCCAGCAGCTTAGACGCGGCAGGGCTCGCGGGGGGACCCCAGCATTTT. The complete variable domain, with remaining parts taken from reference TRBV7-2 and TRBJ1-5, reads GAGVSQSPSNKVTEKGKDVELRCDPISGHTALYWYRQSLGQGLEFLIYFQGNSAPDKSGLPSDRFSAERTGGSVSTLTIQRTQQEDSAVYLCASSLDAAGLAGGPQHFGDGTRLSIL.

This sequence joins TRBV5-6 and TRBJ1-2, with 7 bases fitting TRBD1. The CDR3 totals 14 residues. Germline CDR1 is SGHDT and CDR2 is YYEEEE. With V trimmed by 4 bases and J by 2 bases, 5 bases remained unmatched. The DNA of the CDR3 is TGTGCCAGCAGCCTGGGACAGCTCAACTATGGCTACACCTTC. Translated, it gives CASSLGQLNYGYTF. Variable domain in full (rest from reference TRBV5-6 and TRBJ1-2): DAGVTQSPTHLIKTRGQQVTLRCSPKSGHDTVSWYQQALGQGPQFIFQYYEEEERQRGNFPDRFSGHQFPNYSSELNVNALLLGDSALYLCASSLGQLNYGYTFGSGTRLTVV.